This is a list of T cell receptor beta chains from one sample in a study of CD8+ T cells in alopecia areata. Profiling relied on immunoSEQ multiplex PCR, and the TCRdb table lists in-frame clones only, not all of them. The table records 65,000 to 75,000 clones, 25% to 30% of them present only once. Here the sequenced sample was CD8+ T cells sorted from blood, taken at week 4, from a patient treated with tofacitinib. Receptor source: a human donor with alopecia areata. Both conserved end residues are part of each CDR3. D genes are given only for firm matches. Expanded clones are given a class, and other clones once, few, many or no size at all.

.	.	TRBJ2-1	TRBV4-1	TGCGCCAGCAGCCAAGAAGCAACAAGCGTGAATGAGCAGTTCTTC	CASSQEATSVNEQFF
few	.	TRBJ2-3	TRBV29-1	TGCAGCGTTGATCCAGAGTTGGCAGATACGCAGTATTTT	CSVDPELADTQYF
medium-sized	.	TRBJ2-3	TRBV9	TGTGCCAGCAGCGGCCCGATGGGAATAGCGGAGGCCACAGATACGCAGTATTTT	CASSGPMGIAEATDTQYF
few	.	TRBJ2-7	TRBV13	TGTGCCAGCAGCTCGGGACGGATATTCTACGAGCAGTACTTC	CASSSGRIFYEQYF
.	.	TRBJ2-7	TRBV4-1	TGCGCCAGCACCCAAGGGACCGACTACGAGCAGTACTTC	CASTQGTDYEQYF
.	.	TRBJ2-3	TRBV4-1	TGCGCCAGCAGCCAAGAAACAGGGATCCCCACAGATACGCAGTATTTT	CASSQETGIPTDTQYF
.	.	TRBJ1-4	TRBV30	TGTGCCTGGAGTCGGGGAGAATCAAATGAAAAACTGTTTTTT	CAWSRGESNEKLFF
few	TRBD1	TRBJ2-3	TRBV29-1	TGCAGTTCGACCCGACAGGGGGATAGAGATACGCAGTATTTT	CSSTRQGDRDTQYF
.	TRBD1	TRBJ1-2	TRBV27	TGTGCCAGCAGGGACAGGGGGTATGGTGGCTACACCTTC	CASRDRGYGGYTF
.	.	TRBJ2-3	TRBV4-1	TGCGCCAGCACCGTCGTCGGACCTAGCACAGATACGCAGTATTTT	CASTVVGPSTDTQYF
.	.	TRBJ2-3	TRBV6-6	TGTGCCAGCAGTTATCGAGCGGATACGCAGTATTTT	CASSYRADTQYF